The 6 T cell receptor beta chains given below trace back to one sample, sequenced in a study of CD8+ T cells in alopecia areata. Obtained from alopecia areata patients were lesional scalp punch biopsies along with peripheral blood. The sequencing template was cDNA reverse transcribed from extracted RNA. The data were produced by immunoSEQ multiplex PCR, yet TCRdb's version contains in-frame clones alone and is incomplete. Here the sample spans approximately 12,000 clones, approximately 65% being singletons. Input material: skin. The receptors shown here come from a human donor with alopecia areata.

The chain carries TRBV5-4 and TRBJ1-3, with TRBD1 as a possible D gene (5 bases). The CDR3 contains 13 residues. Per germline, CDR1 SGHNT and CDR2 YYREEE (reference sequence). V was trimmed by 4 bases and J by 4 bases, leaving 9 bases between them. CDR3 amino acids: CASSINRGNTIYF. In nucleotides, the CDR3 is TGTGCCAGCAGCATCAACAGGGGAAACACCATATATTTT.

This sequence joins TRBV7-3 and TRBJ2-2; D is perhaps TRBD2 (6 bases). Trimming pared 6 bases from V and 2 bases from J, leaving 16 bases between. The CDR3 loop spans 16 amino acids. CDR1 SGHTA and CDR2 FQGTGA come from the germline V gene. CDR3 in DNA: TGTGCCAGCAGTCCAGCCGGGACTTTTAACACCGGGGAGCTGTTTTTT. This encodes CASSPAGTFNTGELFF.

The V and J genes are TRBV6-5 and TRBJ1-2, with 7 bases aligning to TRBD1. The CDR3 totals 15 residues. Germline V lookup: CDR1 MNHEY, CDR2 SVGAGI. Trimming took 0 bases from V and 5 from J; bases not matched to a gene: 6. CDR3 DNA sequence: TGTGCCAGCAGTTACTCGATAAACAGGGGATATGGCTACACCTTC. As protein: CASSYSINRGYGYTF.

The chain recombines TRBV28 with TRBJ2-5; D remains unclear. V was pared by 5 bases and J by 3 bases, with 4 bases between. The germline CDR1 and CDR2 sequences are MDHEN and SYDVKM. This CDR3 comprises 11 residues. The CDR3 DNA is TGTGCCAGCAGTGTCGAAGAGACCCAGTACTTC. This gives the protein CASSVEETQYF. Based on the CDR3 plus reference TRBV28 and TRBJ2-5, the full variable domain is DVKVTQSSRYLVKRTGEKVFLECVQDMDHENMFWYRQDPGLGLRLIYFSYDVKMKEKGDIPEGYSVSREKKERFSLILESASTNQTSMYLCASSVEETQYFGPGTRLLVL.

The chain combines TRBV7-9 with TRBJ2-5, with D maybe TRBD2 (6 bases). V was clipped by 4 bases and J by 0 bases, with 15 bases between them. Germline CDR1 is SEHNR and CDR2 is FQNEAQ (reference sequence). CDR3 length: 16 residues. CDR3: CASSSPGGTDQETQYF. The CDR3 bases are TGTGCCAGCAGCTCACCTGGGGGGACGGACCAAGAGACCCAGTACTTC.

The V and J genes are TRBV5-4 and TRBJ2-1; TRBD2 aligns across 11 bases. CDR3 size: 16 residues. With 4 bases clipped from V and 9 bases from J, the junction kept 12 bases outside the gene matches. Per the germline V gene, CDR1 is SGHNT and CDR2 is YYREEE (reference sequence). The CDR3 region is CASSPSSGRAGGEQFF. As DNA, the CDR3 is TGTGCCAGCAGCCCGAGTAGCGGGAGGGCCGGGGGTGAGCAGTTCTTC. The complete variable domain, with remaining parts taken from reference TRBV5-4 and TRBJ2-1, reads ETGVTQSPTHLIKTRGQQVTLRCSSQSGHNTVSWYQQALGQGPQFIFQYYREEENGRGNFPPRFSGLQFPNYSSELNVNALELDDSALYLCASSPSSGRAGGEQFFGPGTRLTVL.